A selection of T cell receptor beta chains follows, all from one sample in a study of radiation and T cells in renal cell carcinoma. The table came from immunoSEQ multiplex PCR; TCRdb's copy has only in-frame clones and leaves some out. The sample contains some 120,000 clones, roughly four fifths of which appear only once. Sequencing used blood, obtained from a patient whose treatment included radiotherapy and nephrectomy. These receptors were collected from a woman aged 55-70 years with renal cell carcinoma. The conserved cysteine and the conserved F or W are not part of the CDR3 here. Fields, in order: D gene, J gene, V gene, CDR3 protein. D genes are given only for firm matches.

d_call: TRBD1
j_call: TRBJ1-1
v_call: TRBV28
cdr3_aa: ASSLRDRLRAF

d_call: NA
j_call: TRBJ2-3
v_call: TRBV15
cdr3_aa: ATSRGQASTDTQY

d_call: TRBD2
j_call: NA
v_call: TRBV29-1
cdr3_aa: SVEDPLAGEDEQY

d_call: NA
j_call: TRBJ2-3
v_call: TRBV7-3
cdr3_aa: ASSPSTDTQY

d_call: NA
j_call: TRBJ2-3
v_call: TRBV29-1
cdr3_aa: SVEFWLDHSTDTQY

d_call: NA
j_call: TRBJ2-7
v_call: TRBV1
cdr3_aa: TSSHYEEDKPYEQY

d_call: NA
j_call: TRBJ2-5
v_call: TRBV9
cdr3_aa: ASSVDEGGTQY

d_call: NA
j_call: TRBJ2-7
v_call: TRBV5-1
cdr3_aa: ASSLRRDTYEQY

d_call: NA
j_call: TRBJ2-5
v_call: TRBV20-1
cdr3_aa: SARGTGAQY

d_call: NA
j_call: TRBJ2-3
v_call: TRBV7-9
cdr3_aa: ASSPGQGPDTQY

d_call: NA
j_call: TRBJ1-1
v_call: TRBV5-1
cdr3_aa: ASSLGFGTPFTEAF

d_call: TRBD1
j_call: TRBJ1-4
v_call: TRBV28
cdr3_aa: ASTSGGVREKLF

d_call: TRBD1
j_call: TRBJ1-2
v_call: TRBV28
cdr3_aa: ASSLWTGGAEGGYT

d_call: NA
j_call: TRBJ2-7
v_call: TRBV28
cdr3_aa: ASSSPGAFYEQY

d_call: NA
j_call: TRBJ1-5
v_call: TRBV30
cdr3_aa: AWSVSLNQPQH

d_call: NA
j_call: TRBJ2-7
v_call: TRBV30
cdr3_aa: AWSVSGYEQY

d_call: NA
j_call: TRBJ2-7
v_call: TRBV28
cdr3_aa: ASSFKGSWYEQY

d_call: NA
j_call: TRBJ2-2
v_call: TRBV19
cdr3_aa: ASSATAAGTGELF

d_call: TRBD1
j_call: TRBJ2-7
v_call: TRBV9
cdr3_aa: ASSVGGTASYEQY

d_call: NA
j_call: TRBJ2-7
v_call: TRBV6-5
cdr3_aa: ASSYSHRLSGGEQY

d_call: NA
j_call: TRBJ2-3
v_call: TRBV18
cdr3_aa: ASSPQDPTDTQY

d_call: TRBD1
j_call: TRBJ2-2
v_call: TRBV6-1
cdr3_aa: ASSDAGGLNTGELF

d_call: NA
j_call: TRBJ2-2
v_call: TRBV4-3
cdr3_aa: ASSQELIGSTGELF

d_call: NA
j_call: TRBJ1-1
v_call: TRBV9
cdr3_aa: ASSTAVNTEAF

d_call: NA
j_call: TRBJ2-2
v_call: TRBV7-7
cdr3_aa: ASSQGRQVNTGELF

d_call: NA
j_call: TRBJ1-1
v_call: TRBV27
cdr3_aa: ASSFAQNTEAF

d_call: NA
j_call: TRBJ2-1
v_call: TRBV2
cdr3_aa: ASSELGPVPPL

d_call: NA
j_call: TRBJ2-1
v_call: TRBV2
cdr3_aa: ASSVLEYNEQF

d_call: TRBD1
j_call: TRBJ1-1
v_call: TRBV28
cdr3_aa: ASSTSATGGTEAF

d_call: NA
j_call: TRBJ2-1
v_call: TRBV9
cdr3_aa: ASSDRVPPYNEQF

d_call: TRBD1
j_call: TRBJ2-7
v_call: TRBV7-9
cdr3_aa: ASSSWGQTVYEQY

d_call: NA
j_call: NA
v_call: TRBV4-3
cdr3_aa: ASSQITESYEQY

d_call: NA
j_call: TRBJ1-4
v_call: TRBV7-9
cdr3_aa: ASSLAGGPGNEKLF